This TCR beta chain was recorded in a study of blood T cell repertoires in COVID-19. Clones were read by immunoSEQ multiplex PCR, and TCRdb kept only the in-frame ones, dropping some. The sample contains approximately 200,000 clones, more than 70% of which appear only once. CDR3 length: 15 amino acids. The germline V gene encodes CDR1 ENHRY and CDR2 SYGVKD. The V gene end was trimmed by 6 bases and the J gene end by 8 bases; junction bases not matched to a gene: 10. Sequencing used PBMCs or T cells enriched from blood (not recorded which). The J gene is TRBJ1-4, the V gene TRBV10-3; TRBD1 agrees at 9 bases. The sequence was collected from a woman between 35 and 50 years old with acute COVID-19. CDR3 DNA: TGTGCCATCAGCCCATCGACAGGGGGGGAAGAAAAACTGTTTTTT. Its translation is CAISPSTGGEEKLFF.